The 23 T cell receptor beta chains given below trace back to one sample, sequenced in a study of PD-1 blockade in classical Hodgkin lymphoma. Sample time point: cycle 4 day 1 (C4D1), after more than five weeks of nivolumab. No patient escaped relapse after autologous stem cell transplantation, and brentuximab vedotin exposure varied. Researchers used magnetic negative selection to pull out pure CD4+ T cells from thawed PBMCs. Method: immunoSEQ multiplex PCR; TCRdb's copy keeps in-frame clones and lacks some. The table lists 25,000 or so clones, around 85% of them singletons. This sample comprised CD4+ T cells from blood, obtained before the fourth cycle of nivolumab. Receptor source: a human donor with classical Hodgkin lymphoma.

The chain employs TRBV5-4 and TRBJ2-7, with TRBD2 identical over 14 bases. The CDR3 runs 16 residues. Germline CDR1 SGHNT, CDR2 YYREEE (reference sequence). V shed 4 bases and J 3 bases; nucleotides not matched to a gene: 6. CDR3 DNA: TGTGCCAGCAGCCCGGGACTAGCGGGAGTTGGCTACGAGCAGTACTTC. This sequence encodes CASSPGLAGVGYEQYF.

The rearrangement joins TRBV5-1 to TRBJ2-1; 10 nucleotides line up with TRBD2. This CDR3 has 16 residues. V gave up 0 bases and J gave up 5 bases; unmatched junction bases: 5. Germline V lookup: CDR1 SGHRS, CDR2 YFSETQ. CDR3 sequence reads: CASSLEASGGNNEQFF. Written as DNA, the CDR3 is TGCGCCAGCAGCTTGGAGGCTAGCGGGGGAAACAATGAGCAGTTCTTC.

The chain has TRBV30 and TRBJ2-5; D unclear. The end of the DNA is better explained by TRBJ2-7, so the J call may be wrong. Per germline, CDR1 GTSNPN and CDR2 SVGIG (reference sequence). This CDR3 is 11 amino acids long. CDR3 protein: CAWRTAYEQYF. DNA for the CDR3: TGTGCCTGGAGAACGGCCTACGAGCAGTACTTC.

This chain joins TRBV4-2 and TRBJ2-1; a possible D gene is TRBD2 (6 bases). The CDR3 contains 15 residues. CDR1 and CDR2 from the germline V gene are LGHNA and YNFKEQ. Trimming stripped 4 bases from V and 4 bases from J, with 14 bases between. The chain's CDR3 is CASSPGEGLYNEQFF. In DNA form, the CDR3 reads TGTGCCAGCAGCCCGGGAGAGGGGCTATACAATGAGCAGTTCTTC.

This chain links TRBV11-2 with TRBJ2-3; 7 bases map to TRBD1. The CDR3 extends over 15 amino acids. Germline loops: CDR1 SGHAT, CDR2 FQNNGV. V gave up 3 bases and J gave up 2 bases; unmatched junction bases: 5. CDR3 residues: CASSFGQVVTDTQYF. The CDR3 coding sequence is TGTGCCAGCAGCTTCGGACAGGTCGTCACAGATACGCAGTATTTT.

This chain links TRBV11-1 with TRBJ1-1; 8 nucleotides match TRBD1. CDR1 SGHAT and CDR2 FQDESV come from the germline V gene (reference sequence). V shed 5 bases and J 1 base; nucleotides not matched to a gene: 6. This CDR3 comprises 15 residues. This CDR3 is CASSETGARNTEAFF. The CDR3 DNA reads as TGTGCCAGCAGCGAGACAGGGGCAAGGAACACTGAAGCTTTCTTT.

This clone was seen just once. The J gene is TRBJ2-3, the V gene TRBV9; D possibly corresponds to TRBD2 (6 bases). Germline values: CDR1 SGDLS, CDR2 YYNGEE. Trimming shortened V by 4 bases and J by 3 bases, and 12 bases separated the two germline ends. CDR3 length equals 14 residues. CDR3 sequence (DNA): TGTGCCAGCAGCCCGATTGCGGGGACAGATACGCAGTATTTT. Translated: CASSPIAGTDTQYF.

The table lists this clone with a count of one. This sequence joins TRBV7-9 and TRBJ2-3; TRBD1 matches 11 bases. Unmatched junction bases numbered 5, after V lost 2 bases and J lost 1 base. Germline V CDR1 and CDR2: SEHNR, FQNEAQ (reference sequence). This CDR3 region has 17 residues. This chain's CDR3 is CASSLSGQGAGTDTQYF. The CDR3 DNA sequence: TGTGCCAGCAGCTTATCCGGACAGGGGGCCGGCACAGATACGCAGTATTTT. Variable domain in full (rest from reference TRBV7-9 and TRBJ2-3): DTGVSQNPRHKITKRGQNVTFRCDPISEHNRLYWYRQTLGQGPEFLTYFQNEAQLEKSRLLSDRFSAERPKGSFSTLEIQRTEQGDSAMYLCASSLSGQGAGTDTQYFGPGTRLTVL.

This clone was observed a handful of times. The CDR3 sequence: CASSMARGRNQPQHF. Written as DNA, the CDR3 is TGTGCCAGTAGTATGGCGCGGGGAAGGAATCAGCCCCAGCATTTT. The chain recombines TRBV19 with TRBJ1-5; D call uncertain. The CDR3 runs 15 residues. Germline values: CDR1 LNHDA, CDR2 SQIVND (reference sequence). V lost 3 bases, J lost 4 bases, and 13 bases lay in between.

The CDR3 spells CASSIPRTQAMNTGELFF. The CDR3 region has the DNA TGTGCCAGTAGTATCCCCAGGACTCAAGCGATGAACACCGGGGAGCTGTTTTTT. The chain employs TRBV19 and TRBJ2-2, with D maybe TRBD2 (5 bases). The CDR3 covers 18 residues. CDR1 and CDR2 from the germline V gene are LNHDA and SQIVND (reference sequence). Trimming took 3 bases from V and 1 from J, leaving 18 bases between them.

The V call is TRBV15, the J call TRBJ2-7; D may be TRBD1 (6 bases). Germline-derived CDR1 and CDR2 are LNHNV and YYDKDF (reference sequence). V was pared by 0 bases and J by 1 base, with 10 bases between. The CDR3 covers 15 residues. CDR3 DNA: TGTGCCACCAGCAGAGAGAAGGGGGTGTCCTACGAGCAGTACTTC. Its translation is CATSREKGVSYEQYF.

The V and J genes are TRBV5-1 and TRBJ2-2; no clear D gene. Between the trimmed V and J ends, which lost 0 bases and 0 bases, there was a span of 6 bases. Germline V CDR1 and CDR2: SGHRS, YFSETQ. This CDR3 spans 15 amino acids. The CDR3: CASSLVQSNTGELFF. Written as DNA, the CDR3 is TGCGCCAGCAGCTTGGTTCAGTCGAACACCGGGGAGCTGTTTTTT.

This clone appeared once. The chain uses TRBV10-1 and TRBJ2-3, with D unresolved. Germline V gene sequence: CDR1 WNHNN, CDR2 SYGVQD (reference sequence). CDR3 size: 12 residues. V was shortened by 5 bases and J by 1 base, with 4 bases between the two germline ends. CDR3 in DNA: TGCGCCAGCAGTCCCGGCACAGATACGCAGTATTTT. This encodes CASSPGTDTQYF.

The chain is built from TRBV6-9 and TRBJ2-4; tentatively, D is TRBD2 (5 bases). Germline V gene lookup returns CDR1 MNHGY and CDR2 SVAAGI. V shed 4 bases and J shed 0 bases, with 7 bases lying between them. CDR3 length: 14 amino acids. DNA of the CDR3: TGTGCCAGCAGTTTAGGACTAGCCAAAAACATTCAGTACTTC. Its protein is CASSLGLAKNIQYF.

The chain carries TRBV30 and TRBJ1-5; TRBD1 might be the D (6 bases). Trimming stripped 6 bases from V and 3 bases from J, with 15 bases between. The CDR3 contains 14 residues. Germline V gives CDR1 GTSNPN, CDR2 SVGIG (reference sequence). CDR3 sequence reads: CACNSGALNQPQHF. In nucleotides, the CDR3 is TGTGCCTGTAATTCAGGGGCCCTCAATCAGCCCCAGCATTTT. Variable domain in full (rest from reference TRBV30 and TRBJ1-5): SQTIHQWPATLVQPVGSPLSLECTVEGTSNPNLYWYRQAAGRGLQLLFYSVGIGQISSEVPQNLSASRPQDRQFILSSKKLLLSDSGFYLCACNSGALNQPQHFGDGTRLSIL.

V gene TRBV6-5 combines with J gene TRBJ2-7; no clear D gene. V dropped 0 bases and J dropped 2 bases, with 11 bases sitting between them. This CDR3 spans 15 amino acids. Per the germline V gene, CDR1 is MNHEY and CDR2 is SVGAGI. As DNA, the CDR3 is TGTGCCAGCAGTTACTCGATGGCCCGAACCTACGAGCAGTACTTC. Translated: CASSYSMARTYEQYF.

The CDR3 bases are TGTGCCAGCAGCTCCCTGCGGGAGGGTCTGGCAAAGACCCAGTACTTC. As protein: CASSSLREGLAKTQYF. V gene TRBV7-2 combines with J gene TRBJ2-5; 9 bases line up with TRBD2. Germline V CDR1 and CDR2: SGHTA, FQGNSA. CDR3 length equals 16 residues. The V and J ends lost 4 bases and 6 bases, in that order; junction bases with no gene match: 12.

The sample holds a few counts of this clone. The chain couples TRBV6-5 to TRBJ1-1, with D unresolved. CDR3 length: 13 residues. Trimming removed 6 bases from V and 7 bases from J, with 15 bases in between. From germline, CDR1 is MNHEY and CDR2 SVGAGI. The CDR3 DNA is TGTGCCAGCAGGAGGGAGGCAGACCGTGAAGCTTTCTTT. It translates to CASRREADREAFF.

In its sample, this clone was seen once. This sequence joins TRBV29-1 and TRBJ2-3; the D gene is possibly TRBD1 (5 bases). Germline V lookup: CDR1 SQVTM, CDR2 ANQGSEA. V lost 3 bases and J lost 9, with 10 bases in between. This CDR3 has 11 residues. The CDR3 sequence: CSVDTGSTQYF. The CDR3 DNA reads TGCAGCGTTGACACAGGCTCCACGCAGTATTTT.

The CDR3, as DNA: TGTGCCAGCCCCGGGGCGGGGCTAATCACCGGGGAGCTGTTTTTT. It translates to CASPGAGLITGELFF. The J gene is TRBJ2-2, the V gene TRBV5-8, with D maybe TRBD2 (6 bases). The germline V gene has CDR1 SGHTS and CDR2 YDEGEE. Trimming stripped 7 bases from V and 4 bases from J, with 17 bases between. CDR3 size: 15 residues. The full variable domain, its missing parts supplied by reference TRBV5-8 and TRBJ2-2, is EAGVTQSPTHLIKTRGQQATLRCSPISGHTSVYWYQQALGLGLQFLLWYDEGEERNRGNFPPRFSGRQFPNYSSELNVNALELEDSALYLCASPGAGLITGELFFGEGSRLTVL.

This sequence joins TRBV29-1 and TRBJ2-7; D perhaps matches TRBD1 (7 bases). The CDR3 extends over 12 amino acids. Germline V lookup: CDR1 SQVTM, CDR2 ANQGSEA. The germline V and J ends were trimmed by 4 bases and 6 bases, with 13 bases remaining between them. DNA for the CDR3: TGCAGCGTTGTTCGTCAGGGGGGCGAGCAGTACTTC. The encoded protein is CSVVRQGGEQYF.

The chain employs TRBV19 and TRBJ1-2, with a tentative D call TRBD1 (5 bases). Per the germline V gene, CDR1 is LNHDA and CDR2 is SQIVND (reference sequence). V dropped 4 bases and J dropped 0 bases, with 18 bases sitting between them. This CDR3 spans 17 amino acids. The chain's CDR3 is CASSRRQITTPNYGYTF. CDR3 sequence (DNA): TGTGCCAGTAGTAGGAGACAGATAACTACACCTAACTATGGCTACACCTTC.

The table lists this clone with a count of one. The gene calls are TRBV4-3 and TRBJ1-2; 10 nucleotides align to TRBD1. In germline, CDR1 is LGHNA, CDR2 YSLEER. V dropped 6 bases and J dropped 8; count of bases not matched to a gene: 3. This CDR3 spans 12 amino acids. CDR3 sequence (DNA): TGCGCCAGCAGACGGGACAGGGGAGGCTACACCTTC. Residues: CASRRDRGGYTF.